This T cell receptor beta chain originates from a study of immune characteristics of hereditary and idiopathic chronic pancreatitis. In the study overall: The study profiled local pancreatic immune cells and TCRbeta repertoires in hereditary and idiopathic chronic pancreatitis compared with control organ donor pancreases. TCRbeta sequencing included 4 or 5 control pancreases, under 10 pancreases with hereditary chronic pancreatitis and about 6 pancreases with idiopathic chronic pancreatitis. Minimal in vitro experimental manipulation of pancreas-infiltrating T cells was the reason the gDNA-based approach was selected.

Points the paper makes about the study in general: Patient tissue was available only at the time of TPIAT, so disease duration differences may have influenced immune findings. Hereditary and idiopathic chronic pancreatitis differed in Vbeta-Jbeta gene family usage, including TRBV10, TRBV19, TRBV23 and TRBV5. Among roughly 13 chronic pancreatitis patients, higher numbers of productive TCR rearrangements went along with higher disease severity scores, showing a positive correlation. Chronic pancreatitis caused by alcohol use was not included in the study. Compared with controls, both chronic pancreatitis groups had significantly higher TCRbeta repertoire diversity and lower clonality.

Chronic pancreatitis pancreas tissue was obtained from patients undergoing total pancreatectomy with islet autotransplantation (TPIAT). Included chronic pancreatitis patients had no known history of diabetes. For TCRbeta sequencing, genomic DNA was extracted directly from bulk pancreas tissue, without T cell sorting. Pancreas tissues were collected consecutively from patients and organ donors at two US centers. To prepare the library, the immunoSEQ multiplex PCR assay was applied. From pancreatic genomic DNA, the TCRbeta CDR3 region along with adjacent sequences was amplified and then sequenced. The authors processed their data as follows. Repertoire diversity was assessed as a mean normalized Shannon-Wiener index, together with productive clonality and counts of productive rearrangements. The nonparametric Mann-Whitney U test was used to compare repertoire metrics between controls and chronic pancreatitis. Shared clonotypes were defined as CDR3beta sequences with identical amino acid composition and length across subjects. This immuneACCESS table, as held by TCRdb, lists in-frame sequences with V and J called but not all clones. Of the missing ones, under half trace to an unresolved V gene in checked studies; the others have no known cause. The V and J calls and the clone size are those of that table, but D and trimming were determined from the DNA. A total of 1,500 to 2,000 clones appear in this sample, 65% to 75% of them only once. The biggest ten clones account for 40% to 60% of the sample.

This clone was counted between two and nine times. What antigen it recognizes has not been identified. Base qualities are not provided; no much larger clone lies one nucleotide away. V and J are trimmed by 7 bases and 5 bases, and the gene matches miss 12 bases of the junction. Sequences GTSNPN (CDR1) and SVGIG (CDR2) are obtained from the germline V gene (reference sequence). The CDR3 runs 14 residues from the cysteine to the phenylalanine. Of the read, only the CDR3 DNA is kept; its 42 bases are in frame from base 1. The TCR was taken from a human donor with chronic pancreatitis. Specimen: pancreas tissue with hereditary chronic pancreatitis. The rearrangement combines TRBV30 with TRBJ2-5, with 8 bases in between that match TRBD1. CDR3 reads: CASVTGAAWETQYF. The nucleotides are TGTGCCTCCGTGACAGGGGCGGCTTGGGAGACCCAGTACTTC.